The present entry profiles one T cell receptor beta chain with its context. The data were taken from a study of blood T cell repertoires in COVID-19. Looking at the study overall: Researchers got acute and convalescent COVID-19 samples from the United States, Italy and Spain. Nucleic acid was either cDNA or gDNA, and it came from T cells, B-cell-depleted T cells, or PBMCs.

Trimming took 2 bases from V and 7 from J, leaving 9 bases between them. Germline V gene sequence: CDR1 MNHNS, CDR2 SASEGT. CDR3 length: 12 amino acids. How the authors handled the data: Amplification with reference gene primers provided the estimates of nucleated cell counts. Method: immunoSEQ multiplex PCR; TCRdb's copy keeps in-frame clones and lacks some. V and J calls and clone size are copied from that table; D and trimming were computed from the DNA. The profile shows some 150,000 clones, 80% to 90% of them singletons. The chain recombines TRBV6-1 with TRBJ2-7, with D perhaps matching TRBD1 (5 bases). Sequencing was carried out using peripheral blood. The receptor was isolated from a woman aged 50 to 65 with acute or convalescent COVID-19. The chain's CDR3 is CASSETYREQYF. The CDR3 DNA reads TGTGCCAGCAGTGAAACCTACAGGGAGCAGTACTTC.